This TCR beta chain was found in a study of T-cell memory formation after mild COVID-19. Study-level findings and limits: CD4+ contracting clones were found mainly in CM and EM, and CD8+ ones in EMRA. Memory sampled before infection contained some responding clones, suggesting cross-reactive memory joined.

This clonotype has a handful of counts. Antigen specificity is unknown. The 5'RACE method, run with constant-segment primers, produced TCR alpha and TCR beta cDNA libraries (carrying sample barcodes and UMIs). One entry per CDR3 protein, called by TCRdb with MiXCR from the 5' RACE reads. The sample includes roughly 450,000 distinct CDR3 sequences, over 15% seen only once; the top ten take around a fifth. Germline values: CDR1 SGHRS, CDR2 YFSETQ. This CDR3 spans 15 amino acids. V lost 4 bases to trimming and J lost 2 bases; unmatched junction nucleotides: 6. The TCR was taken from a man between 18 and 29 years old who had mild COVID-19 (a few samples of this study predate the infection). Cell type and time point are not known. The V gene is TRBV5-1, the J gene TRBJ2-3, with 8 bases fitting TRBD2. Sequencing was carried out using PBMCs or a T cell subset sorted from them (not recorded which). The CDR3 region has the DNA TGCGCCAGCAGCCCGCTACTAGCGGACACAGATACGCAGTATTTT. This translates into CASSPLLADTDTQYF.